These 16 T cell receptor beta chains were all obtained from the same sample, sequenced in a study of blood T cell repertoires in COVID-19. Data came from immunoSEQ multiplex PCR; TCRdb stores just in-frame clones and leaves some out. The sample holds roughly 260,000 clones; roughly 80% are singletons and the top ten take around 3.5%. Material: PBMCs or T cells enriched from blood (not recorded which). Receptor source: a woman in her thirties or forties who had been exposed to COVID-19.

This chain uses TRBV4-1 with TRBJ1-5; D uncertain. The CDR3 is made up of 15 amino acids. V was trimmed by 1 base and J by 0 bases, leaving 7 bases between them. Germline CDR1 reads MGHRA; CDR2 reads YSYEKL. In DNA, the CDR3 is TGCGCCAGCAGCCAAGGAGAGTTTAGCAATCAGCCCCAGCATTTT. It is translated as CASSQGEFSNQPQHF.

The chain has TRBV2 and TRBJ2-2; 10 nucleotides line up with TRBD2. Per germline, CDR1 SNHLY and CDR2 FYNNEI. V lost 6 bases to trimming and J lost 2 bases; unmatched junction nucleotides: 12. CDR3 length: 18 amino acids. CDR3: CASSGIYSGGRNTGELFF. CDR3 bases: TGTGCCAGCAGCGGGATCTATAGCGGGGGGAGAAACACCGGGGAGCTGTTTTTT.

The V and J genes are TRBV28 and TRBJ2-7; 10 bases are a match to TRBD1. J was trimmed by 2 bases and V by 5 bases; bases with no gene match: 3. In germline, CDR1 is MDHEN, CDR2 SYDVKM. The CDR3 is 14 residues long. The CDR3 bases are TGTGCCAGCAGTCGGGACAGGGGAACCTACGAGCAGTACTTC. It encodes CASSRDRGTYEQYF.

The chain joins TRBV6-5 to TRBJ1-1; TRBD1 aligns across 9 bases. This CDR3 is built from 14 residues. V was clipped by 6 bases and J by 2 bases; unmatched bases: 4. CDR1 and CDR2 (germline): MNHEY, SVGAGI. CDR3 in amino acids: CASRGTGLNTEAFF. CDR3 sequence (DNA): TGTGCCAGCAGGGGGACAGGGCTAAACACTGAAGCTTTCTTT.

The J gene is TRBJ1-1, the V gene TRBV5-1, with D hard to call. V gave up 0 bases and J gave up 5 bases, with 8 bases separating them. CDR3 size: 13 residues. The germline V gene has CDR1 SGHRS and CDR2 YFSETQ. This chain's CDR3 is CASSLGGSTEAFF. For the CDR3, the DNA is TGCGCCAGCAGCTTGGGTGGGAGTACTGAAGCTTTCTTT. Using reference TRBV5-1 and TRBJ1-1 for the parts outside the CDR3, the full variable domain is KAGVTQTPRYLIKTRGQQVTLSCSPISGHRSVSWYQQTPGQGLQFLFEYFSETQRNKGNFPGRFSGRQFSNSRSEMNVSTLELGDSALYLCASSLGGSTEAFFGQGTRLTVV.

This chain uses TRBV28 with TRBJ2-1; 12 bases match TRBD2. The CDR3 is 16 residues long. V shed 5 bases and J 8 bases; nucleotides not matched to a gene: 10. Germline V gene data show CDR1 as MDHEN and CDR2 as SYDVKM. Here the CDR3 reads CASSVASGGAHHEQFF. The CDR3 coding sequence is TGTGCCAGCAGTGTTGCTAGCGGGGGGGCCCACCATGAGCAGTTCTTC.

This clone has a handful of counts. The genes are TRBV5-1 and TRBJ2-1; 9 bases match TRBD2. Germline assignment: CDR1 SGHRS and CDR2 YFSETQ. V was clipped by 7 bases and J by 4 bases; unmatched bases: 9. This CDR3 comprises 15 residues. CDR3 DNA: TGCGCCAGCGGACCACAGCGGGGGGCTTACAATGAGCAGTTCTTC. This translates into CASGPQRGAYNEQFF.

The CDR3 DNA reads as TGTGCCAGCAGCCCCGACTTTATTGCTAGCGGGGACGAGCAGTACTTC. As protein: CASSPDFIASGDEQYF. This chain uses TRBV5-4 with TRBJ2-7; 9 nucleotides agree with TRBD2. V gave up 4 bases and J gave up 5 bases; unmatched junction bases: 13. The germline V gene has CDR1 SGHNT and CDR2 YYREEE (reference sequence). The CDR3 spans 16 residues.

This clone has a handful of counts. The chain joins TRBV3-1 (or the pseudogene TRBV3-2) to TRBJ1-1, with D hard to call. This CDR3 region has 15 residues. Trimming pared 0 bases from V and 6 bases from J, leaving 14 bases between. Germline V gene sequence: CDR1 LGHDT, CDR2 YNNKEL (reference sequence). The CDR3 sequence is CASSQDREWRAEAFF. In nucleotides, the CDR3 is TGTGCCAGCAGCCAAGATCGGGAATGGAGGGCTGAAGCTTTCTTT.

The chain combines TRBV12-3 or TRBV12-4 with TRBJ1-5; possibly TRBD1 for D (5 bases). Trimming took 1 base from V and 7 from J, leaving 5 bases between them. The CDR3 consists of 12 residues. DNA of the CDR3: TGTGCCAGCAGTTTAGGGGGCCAGCCCCAGCATTTT. The encoded protein is CASSLGGQPQHF.

The chain couples TRBV24-1 to TRBJ1-1; a weak D match, TRBD1 (6 bases). Germline CDR1 and CDR2: KGHDR and SFDVKD. V lost 7 bases to trimming and J lost 3 bases, with 11 bases between them. The CDR3 covers 13 residues. The CDR3 loop reads CATSKTGDTEAFF. CDR3 DNA sequence: TGTGCCACCAGCAAGACAGGAGACACTGAAGCTTTCTTT.

The chain links TRBV5-3 to TRBJ1-3; D gene ambiguous. TRBV5-3 is sorted into the ORF group, with uncertain function. V lost 5 bases and J 2 bases, leaving 17 bases between the germline ends. The CDR3 loop spans 16 amino acids. The CDR3 bases are TGTGCCAGAAGTAACGCTGGTACGACACCTGGAAACACCATATATTTT. Residues: CARSNAGTTPGNTIYF.

The gene calls are TRBV27 and TRBJ1-5; TRBD1 agrees at 7 bases. This CDR3 region has 18 residues. CDR1 MNHEY and CDR2 SMNVEV come from the germline V gene (reference sequence). After removal of 5 bases from V and 0 bases from J, the junction contained 13 bases not matched to a gene. CDR3 DNA sequence: TGTGCCAGCAGTCTGCGACAGGGTGGGATTAATAGCAATCAGCCCCAGCATTTT. This codes for CASSLRQGGINSNQPQHF.

V usage is TRBV11-2 and J usage is TRBJ1-2; D is perhaps TRBD1 (6 bases). V lost 5 bases and J 7 bases, leaving 17 bases between the germline ends. Looked up from germline, CDR1 is SGHAT and CDR2 is FQNNGV. The CDR3 extends over 14 amino acids. DNA for the CDR3: TGTGCCAGCAGCCCGGACAAACACAGGGTTGGCTACACCTTC. Protein: CASSPDKHRVGYTF.

V usage is TRBV7-3 and J usage is TRBJ2-3, with D maybe TRBD2 (6 bases). Germline values: CDR1 SGHTA, CDR2 FQGTGA. Trimming removed 4 bases at V and 7 bases at J, with 15 bases between. CDR3 length equals 14 residues. CDR3 sequence: CASSSGTSTHTQYF. CDR3 nucleotides: TGTGCCAGCAGCTCCGGGACTTCTACACATACGCAGTATTTT.

This chain links TRBV5-6 with TRBJ2-1, with 13 bases lining up with TRBD2. This CDR3 is 16 amino acids long. Germline V lookup: CDR1 SGHDT, CDR2 YYEEEE. V dropped 4 bases and J dropped 4; count of bases not matched to a gene: 5. CDR3 residues: CASSLGTSGAYNEQFF. The CDR3 DNA reads as TGTGCCAGCAGCCTGGGGACTAGCGGGGCTTACAATGAGCAGTTCTTC.